This TCR beta chain is from a study of blood T cells in healthy people across ages (dated by TCRdb to between 2014 and 2016). Background for the entire study: In model experiments, template switching captured roughly one uniquely barcoded TCR beta cDNA molecule for every two T cells. To avoid experimental bias, donors of different ages were distributed randomly across sequencing lanes. Donors were grouped into four age groups: young (average roughly 15 years), middle-aged (39), aged (over 55) and long-lived (around 80). The study analyzed two additional independent replicas of 1 million unique cDNA reads from the same blood draw for two donors, one aged 18 to 29 and one aged 80 or older. To track age-related changes in TCR beta repertoire diversity, the study relied on deep sequencing normalized with unique cDNA molecular identifiers. Overall results and qualifications from the work: Estimates of total diversity based on one million sequenced T cells were considered lower bounds and underestimates. Conclusive comparison of naive and antigen-experienced compartments was prevented by the profiling of bulk unsorted PBMCs. As age increased, observed TCR beta diversity per million T cells dropped in a roughly linear way, and a significant reduction was already evident by age about 40. Compared with the aged group, the long-lived group had more naive CD4+ T cells, fewer expanded clones and increased TCR diversity, suggesting age selection. The percentage of naive T cells measured by flow cytometry correlated strongly with observed TCR beta diversity. Donor CMV infection status was unknown, potentially confounding age-related changes in expanded clonotypes.

Receptor amplification or capture employed 5' RACE. TCRdb names Illumina HiSeq 2500 as the instrument used. A second PCR of 7 to 11 cycles was run with a J-beta primer mix and a sample-barcoded 5' primer. Each TCR beta cDNA molecule received a unique molecular identifier from a template-switch 5' adaptor carrying 12 random nucleotides. At least 2.5 million CDR3-containing paired-end reads were obtained from each sample. First-strand cDNA was synthesized from all RNA with the Mint cDNA synthesis kit, primed by a TRBC-specific oligonucleotide. Following uracil-DNA glycosylase treatment, a first 18-cycle PCR with universal primers M1SS and BC2_uni_R was performed on all cDNA. The paper's processing steps were these. For normalization, 1 million high-quality reads, each with a distinct molecular identifier, were randomly selected from each sample. Instead of being binned into consensus sequences, reads with shared molecular identifiers were discarded. CDR3 identification, clonotype clustering and error correction used MiTCR with a Q25 quality threshold and the strictest error-elimination algorithm. A nonparametric unseen species model with Euler transformation was used to estimate a lower bound on total TCR beta diversity. Using fastp trimming at Q25 and MiXCR clonotype assembly, TCRdb reanalyzed the public sequencing data and kept in-frame beta chains. CDR3 protein duplicates are merged, each entry listing the most common genes and DNA. It is TCRdb's table, rather than the study itself, that gives the V and J calls and clone size. In this sample the table shows more than 700,000 distinct CDR3 sequences, more than 35% of which occur a single time. 15% to 20% of the sample belongs to the ten largest clones.

Donors were 40 or so systemically healthy Caucasian individuals from Russia aged 6 to 90 years. Each donor gave around 9.5 milliliters of peripheral blood, collected into EDTA-treated Vacutainer tubes. Ficoll-Paque density-gradient centrifugation was used to isolate PBMCs, with at least 7 million per sample. Trizol reagent was used to extract total RNA from PBMCs, with at least 5.5 micrograms per sample. For every donor, an aliquot of PBMCs went through flow cytometry to measure the percentages of naive CD45RAhigh/CD27high T cells. From the cysteine up to the phenylalanine, the CDR3 has a length of 16 residues. Only CDR3 DNA remains: 48 bases, in frame from the first base. The germline V gene encodes CDR1 SGHTA and CDR2 FQGNSA. V is cut by 5 bases and J by 1 base, and the space between the germline ends is 18 bases. A note on this clonotype: Its antigen is still unknown. No much larger clone exists at a distance of one base, and base qualities are not known.

This TCR came from a man older than 75 in good health. Source material: blood. The chain couples TRBV7-2 to TRBJ2-7; possibly the D gene is TRBD2, per 6 matching bases. The CDR3 reads as follows: CASSQEAGRGSYEQYF. In nucleotide form, the sequence is TGTGCCAGCAGCCAAGAGGCGGGAAGAGGGTCCTACGAGCAGTACTTC.